These 26 T cell receptor beta chains were all obtained from the same sample, sequenced in a study of shared clonotypes between healthy human individuals. Some clones are missing from TCRdb's copy, which holds only in-frame ones; the method was immunoSEQ multiplex PCR. The data hold about 500,000 clones, with around 77% observed a single time. Sequencing input: PBMCs. These receptors were collected from a woman aged 40 to 50 in good health. Some clones in this sample may be carry-over from other donors' samples.

The chain uses TRBV5-1 and TRBJ2-1; D uncertain. The CDR3 consists of 14 residues. Trimming pared 4 bases from V and 5 bases from J, leaving 13 bases between. Germline CDR1 SGHRS, CDR2 YFSETQ. CDR3 sequence reads: CASSPWSSNNEQFF. The CDR3 DNA follows: TGCGCCAGCAGCCCCTGGTCCAGCAACAATGAGCAGTTCTTC.

J is TRBJ2-1 and V is TRBV7-9; 8 positions agree with TRBD2. After removal of 5 bases from V and 5 bases from J, the junction contained 8 bases not matched to a gene. Germline assignment: CDR1 SEHNR and CDR2 FQNEAQ (reference sequence). CDR3 length: 15 residues. The CDR3 nucleotides are TGTGCCAGCAGCCAAGCGGGAGCTGGGAACAATGAGCAGTTCTTC. Translating it yields CASSQAGAGNNEQFF. Combining the CDR3 with reference TRBV7-9 and TRBJ2-1 gives the whole variable domain DTGVSQNPRHKITKRGQNVTFRCDPISEHNRLYWYRQTLGQGPEFLTYFQNEAQLEKSRLLSDRFSAERPKGSFSTLEIQRTEQGDSAMYLCASSQAGAGNNEQFFGPGTRLTVL.

Notes on this clone: A far larger clone is off by one base, so a read error is likely. This chain uses TRBV29-1 with TRBJ2-5; TRBD2 matches at 8 bases. The V gene's germline CDR1 is SQVTM and CDR2 ANQGSEA. The CDR3 sequence is 14 residues long. The CDR3 DNA sequence: TGCAGCGTTGAACTCGGGAGGGGTCAAGAGGCCCAGTACTTC. Encoded protein: CSVELGRGQEAQYF.

This clone was picked up many times. The chain has TRBV28 and TRBJ2-2; D is unclear. V lost 6 bases and J lost 7, with 3 bases in between. The CDR3 is 10 amino acids. Germline CDR1 is MDHEN and CDR2 is SYDVKM. DNA for the CDR3: TGTGCCAGCAGAGGCGGGGAGCTGTTTTTT. Protein sequence: CASRGGELFF.

The CDR3 region has the DNA TGCGCCAGCAGCCAATTCGGACCCCCTGGGAAGACAGGGGCTCCCAGCGAGCAGTACTTC. This encodes CASSQFGPPGKTGAPSEQYF. The chain links TRBV4-1 to TRBJ2-7; TRBD1 matches at 8 bases. CDR3 length equals 20 residues. Germline V gene lookup returns CDR1 MGHRA and CDR2 YSYEKL. V shed 2 bases and J 6 bases; nucleotides not matched to a gene: 24.

This clone has just a few counts. The chain has TRBV30 and TRBJ1-2; possibly TRBD1 for D (6 bases). V shed 3 bases and J shed 3 bases, with 14 bases lying between them. CDR1 is GTSNPN, CDR2 SVGIG, per germline (reference sequence). CDR3 length: 14 amino acids. The CDR3 spells CAWRGPEGDYGYTF. The CDR3 bases are TGTGCCTGGAGGGGCCCCGAGGGGGACTATGGCTACACCTTC.

This clone came up a few times. This chain uses TRBV2 with TRBJ2-7, with 8 bases lining up with TRBD1. This CDR3 is built from 12 residues. Unmatched junction bases numbered 5, after V lost 7 bases and J lost 6 bases. Germline assignment: CDR1 SNHLY and CDR2 FYNNEI. CDR3 sequence reads: CASNGQGGEQYF. The CDR3 coding sequence is TGTGCCAGCAATGGACAGGGAGGCGAGCAGTACTTC.

This chain joins TRBV7-9 and TRBJ2-7; TRBD2 agrees at 8 bases. Germline assignment: CDR1 SEHNR and CDR2 FQNEAQ (reference sequence). There are 14 residues in the CDR3. After removal of 5 bases from V and 7 bases from J, the junction contained 10 bases not matched to a gene. The CDR3: CASSLTGLGGEQYF. The CDR3 DNA reads TGTGCCAGCAGCCTTACGGGACTAGGAGGGGAGCAGTACTTC.

CDR3: CATSRESTDSSYEQYF. In nucleotides, the CDR3 is TGTGCCACCAGCAGAGAATCGACGGATAGCTCCTACGAGCAGTACTTC. The chain is built from TRBV15 and TRBJ2-7; unclear D gene. The CDR3 is 16 residues long. Germline V gene sequence: CDR1 LNHNV, CDR2 YYDKDF (reference sequence). Trimming took 0 bases from V and 0 from J, leaving 12 bases between them.

The chain uses TRBV6-1 and TRBJ1-5; TRBD1 agrees at 10 bases. After removal of 3 bases from V and 4 bases from J, the junction contained 6 bases not matched to a gene. Germline values: CDR1 MNHNS, CDR2 SASEGT. The CDR3 is made up of 16 amino acids. CDR3 residues: CASSDQGQGRNQPQHF. CDR3 coding DNA: TGTGCCAGCAGTGACCAGGGACAGGGGAGGAATCAGCCCCAGCATTTT.

This clone was seen many times. J is TRBJ1-2 and V is TRBV28, with D possibly TRBD1 on 5 matching bases. The CDR3 runs to 14 residues. Germline CDR1 is MDHEN and CDR2 is SYDVKM. Trimming took 4 bases from V and 5 from J, leaving 14 bases between them. In DNA form, the CDR3 reads TGTGCCAGCAGTTCGCTGACAGTCGGATATGGCTACACCTTC. Its translation is CASSSLTVGYGYTF.

V gene TRBV18 combines with J gene TRBJ2-7; no clear D. The CDR3 length is 15 residues. CDR1 is KGHSH and CDR2 is LQKENI in the germline V gene. With 1 base removed from V and 6 bases from J, the gap between germline ends came to 16 bases. DNA for the CDR3: TGTGCCAGCTCACCACGTGGCGTGCGGACCGGCGAGCAGTACTTC. Its protein product is CASSPRGVRTGEQYF.

To note about this clone: The same CDR3 is also encoded by other DNA sequences in this sample. The DNA of the CDR3 is TGTGCCAGCAGTTACGAGGGGGCCGGCACTGAAGCTTTCTTT. Translation: CASSYEGAGTEAFF. This chain joins TRBV6-6 and TRBJ1-1, with 7 bases identical to TRBD1. Trimming took 2 bases from V and 4 from J; bases not matched to a gene: 4. This CDR3 contains 14 residues. CDR1 and CDR2 from the germline V gene are MNHNY and SVGAGI (reference sequence).

The chain carries TRBV30 and TRBJ2-7, with TRBD1 matching over 7 bases. Germline CDR1 reads GTSNPN; CDR2 reads SVGIG (reference sequence). This CDR3 contains 15 residues. V shed 4 bases, J shed 0 bases, and the junction held 9 bases outside the gene matches. The CDR3 bases are TGTGCCTGGATGGGCGACAGGGCCCTCTCCTACGAGCAGTACTTC. Protein product: CAWMGDRALSYEQYF.

The chain carries TRBV11-2 and TRBJ2-3; D possibly corresponds to TRBD1 (6 bases). This CDR3 spans 16 amino acids. V lost 2 bases and J 0 bases, leaving 12 bases between the germline ends. CDR1 and CDR2 from the germline V gene are SGHAT and FQNNGV. The CDR3 region has the DNA TGTGCCAGCAGCTTAAGGGGGTCAGGGAGCACAGATACGCAGTATTTT. This sequence encodes CASSLRGSGSTDTQYF. Combining the CDR3 with reference TRBV11-2 and TRBJ2-3 gives the whole variable domain EAGVAQSPRYKIIEKRQSVAFWCNPISGHATLYWYQQILGQGPKLLIQFQNNGVVDDSQLPKDRFSAERLKGVDSTLKIQPAKLEDSAVYLCASSLRGSGSTDTQYFGPGTRLTVL.

About this clone: A far more abundant clone sits one base away, making this likely a read error. The V call is TRBV6-6, the J call TRBJ1-5; no firm D call. Germline lookup yields CDR1 MNHNY and CDR2 SVGAGI (reference sequence). The CDR3 loop spans 11 amino acids. DNA of the CDR3: TGTGTCAGCAGTTCGGAGCAGCCCCAGCATTTT. It codes for CVSSSEQPQHF.

The chain recombines TRBV27 with TRBJ2-5, with D unclear. The tail of the sequence fits TRBJ2-7 better, so the J call may be wrong. The CDR3 is 13 residues long. Per germline, CDR1 MNHEY and CDR2 SMNVEV (reference sequence). The DNA for the CDR3 is TGTGCCAGCAGTTTTGTGGGTCCCTACGAGCAGTACTTC. It codes for CASSFVGPYEQYF.

The CDR3 nucleotides read TGTGCCAGCAGCCGCGTCGGTAGCGGCAACTACGAGCAGTACTTC. Its protein is CASSRVGSGNYEQYF. The J gene is TRBJ2-7, the V gene TRBV28; D may be TRBD2 (6 bases). Germline V lookup: CDR1 MDHEN, CDR2 SYDVKM. Deletions cut 6 bases from V and 3 bases from J, with 18 bases between. The CDR3 consists of 15 residues.

The V call is TRBV6-1, the J call TRBJ1-1; the D is unclear. The CDR3 consists of 13 residues. The V end was cut by 9 bases, the J end by 1 base, with 12 bases between. The V gene's germline CDR1 is MNHNS and CDR2 SASEGT. The CDR3 protein is CASNLDGNTEAFF. The CDR3 bases are TGTGCCAGTAATTTAGACGGGAACACTGAAGCTTTCTTT.

As concerns this clone: A far larger clone is off by one base, so a read error is likely. V gene TRBV2 combines with J gene TRBJ2-7, with a tentative D call TRBD2 (5 bases). Germline V gene sequence: CDR1 SNHLY, CDR2 FYNNEI. This CDR3 contains 14 residues. In DNA, the CDR3 is TGTACCAGCAGTGAAATCCGGGGTTGGTACGAGCAGTACTTC. It encodes CTSSEIRGWYEQYF.

Concerning this clone itself: This specimen includes other DNA sequences encoding the same CDR3. The chain is built from TRBV18 and TRBJ2-7; the D is unclear. The CDR3 sequence is 12 residues long. Trimming took off 5 bases at V and 2 bases at J, with 7 bases between the two ends. CDR1 is KGHSH, CDR2 LQKENI, per germline. Here the CDR3 DNA reads TGTGCCAGCTCAGGGCTGACCTACGAGCAGTACTTC. It codes for CASSGLTYEQYF. The variable domain in full, completed from reference TRBV18 and TRBJ2-7, reads NAGVMQNPRHLVRRRGQEARLRCSPMKGHSHVYWYRQLPEEGLKFMVYLQKENIIDESGMPKERFSAEFPKEGPSILRIQQVVRGDSAAYFCASSGLTYEQYFGPGTRLTVT.

The chain combines TRBV18 with TRBJ2-1; TRBD1 matches at 7 bases. There are 20 residues in the CDR3. The trim removed 3 bases at V and 0 bases at J, leaving 17 bases unmatched. The V gene's germline CDR1 is KGHSH and CDR2 LQKENI. CDR3: CASSPTPGTVRTSSYNEQFF. The CDR3 coding sequence is TGTGCCAGCTCACCGACCCCCGGGACAGTACGAACAAGCTCCTACAATGAGCAGTTCTTC.

A remark on this clone: Germline is not matched at one junction end, which may reflect a read error. The rearrangement links TRBV27 to TRBJ1-1; D unresolved. The CDR3 sequence is 16 residues long. Germline assignment: CDR1 MNHEY and CDR2 SMNVEV (reference sequence). This CDR3 is CASSLSPTGENTEAFF. CDR3 coding DNA: TGTGCTAGCAGTTTATCTCCGACTGGGGAGAACACTGAAGCTTTCTTT.

Details on this clone: Compared with germline, one end of the junction differs, possibly owing to a read error. Other nucleotide sequences from this sample produce the same CDR3. The V gene is TRBV7-8, the J gene TRBJ2-3, with a tentative D call TRBD1 (5 bases). The germline gives CDR1 SGHVS, CDR2 FQNEAQ. The CDR3 has 16 amino acids. In nucleotides, the CDR3 is TGTGCCAGCAGCTTATCAGGGTTCGGGTACACAGATACGCAGTACTTT. It translates to CASSLSGFGYTDTQYF.

This sequence joins TRBV7-2 and TRBJ2-7, with D uncertain. Germline V gene lookup returns CDR1 SGHTA and CDR2 FQGNSA. The CDR3 has 13 amino acids. V was clipped by 0 bases and J by 6 bases, with 9 bases between them. CDR3: CASSLATPLEQYF. CDR3 bases: TGTGCCAGCAGCTTAGCCACCCCTCTCGAGCAGTACTTC.

The chain couples TRBV29-1 to TRBJ2-4; the match to TRBD1 covers 11 bases. This CDR3 is 18 amino acids long. Germline loops: CDR1 SQVTM, CDR2 ANQGSEA. J gave up 4 bases and V 3 bases, and 14 bases lay outside the gene matches. The chain's CDR3 is CSVETRFGDRGAKNIQYF. DNA of the CDR3: TGCAGCGTTGAGACCCGCTTCGGGGACAGGGGGGCTAAAAACATTCAGTACTTC.